The entry below gives a single T cell receptor (beta chain) sequence along with its context. This receptor's antigen is unknown. Nothing much larger sits one base from this clone, and base qualities are not available. Trimming removed 5 bases from V and 2 bases from J; the gene matches leave 5 bases unexplained. From cysteine to phenylalanine, the CDR3 is 15 amino acids long. Just CDR3 DNA is preserved here, 45 bases in frame from base 1. The germline V gene encodes CDR1 SGHTA and CDR2 FQGTGA. The method behind the library was the immunoSEQ multiplex PCR assay. Held by TCRdb, this immuneACCESS table contains in-frame sequences only and omits some clones. Under half of the omission traces to an unresolved V gene where checked; the cause of the rest is unknown. The sample table shows around 730,000 clones, and 80% to 90% are seen once. The top ten constitute around 0.01% of the sample. This sample was taken from a study of shared T cell receptors in the human thymus (dated by TCRdb to about 2021). The study in broad terms: The study examined how self-reactive, shared T-cell receptor alpha chains are generated in the human thymus.

This sample was shared with a second study, whose subject was human thymus T cells. As described in the second report: The donors were immunologically healthy infants in Finland who had open corrective cardiac surgery for congenital heart defects. Thymus tissue was collected as surgical resects that were removed during corrective cardiac surgery. Usage of V and J gene segments appeared to be biased in both the thymic and the peripheral blood repertoires. The related research found that thymic TCR repertoires overlapped highly between unrelated individuals. The study described the TCR alpha and beta repertoires in under 10 infant thymus samples and a few matching peripheral blood samples. The infant donors were roughly 7 to 244 days old, and the cohort included five to seven males and two females. After being mechanically released from the tissue, thymocytes were kept at -70 degrees C in pellets of about 8.5-34 million cells. A QIAsymphony instrument was used to extract genomic DNA from the frozen cell pellets. The immunoSEQ multiplex PCR assay was used to amplify the TCRB and TCRAD loci from a standardized amount of quality-controlled genomic DNA. The amplicons covered the V(D)J region and were long enough to include the CDR3 and to identify the V and J genes. Amplicon sequencing was performed on an Illumina platform through the commercial immunoSEQ service. Corrections for primer bias and sequencing errors followed previously described methods, while TCRAD and TCRB definitions were based on the IMGT database. The repertoires were analysed using immunoSEQ Analyzer 3.0 and VDJTools for basic statistics, V/J segment usage, diversity estimates, rarefaction and pairwise overlap. Diversity was estimated using the Chao1, ChaoE, Efron-Thisted, Shannon and inverse Simpson indices, and was also estimated on datasets down-sampled to the size of the smallest sample. Repertoire overlap used strict matching of CDR3 nucleotide sequence, V gene and J gene, with Jaccard-based multidimensional scaling clustering. On average, roughly 740,000 unique TCRB clonotypes were obtained from thymus samples, compared with about 86,000 from blood samples.

Sequenced input: thymocytes. This TCR was sampled from a girl less than two years old with a congenital heart defect. Donor details come from another sample of the same person, matched by shared clones. The chain uses TRBV7-3 and TRBJ2-3, and 9 junction bases match TRBD1. The nucleotide sequence reads TGTGCCAGCAGCCAATCACAGGGGGCCACAGATACGCAGTATTTT. It translates as CASSQSQGATDTQYF.